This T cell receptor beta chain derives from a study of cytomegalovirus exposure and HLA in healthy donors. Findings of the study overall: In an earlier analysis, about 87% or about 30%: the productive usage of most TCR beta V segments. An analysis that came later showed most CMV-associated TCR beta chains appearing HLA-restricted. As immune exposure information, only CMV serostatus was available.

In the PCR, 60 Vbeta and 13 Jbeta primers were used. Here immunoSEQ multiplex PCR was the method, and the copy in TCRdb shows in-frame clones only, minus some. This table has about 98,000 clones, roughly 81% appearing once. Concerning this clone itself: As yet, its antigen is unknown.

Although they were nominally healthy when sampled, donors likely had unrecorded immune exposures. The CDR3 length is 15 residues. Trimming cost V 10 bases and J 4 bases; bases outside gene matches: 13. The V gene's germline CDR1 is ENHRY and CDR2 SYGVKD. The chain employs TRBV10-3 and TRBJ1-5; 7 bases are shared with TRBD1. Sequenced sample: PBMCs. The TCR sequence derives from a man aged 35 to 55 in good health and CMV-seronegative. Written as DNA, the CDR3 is TGTGCCACTCGGTCGGGGACAGACTTAAATCAGCCCCAGCATTTT. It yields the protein CATRSGTDLNQPQHF.